The 32 T cell receptor beta chains below come from one sample, sequenced in a study of T cells in localized non-small cell lung cancer. TCRdb's table, derived via immunoSEQ multiplex PCR, lists solely in-frame clones and lacks some. The sample lists 75,000 to 95,000 clones; around three quarters were seen once. The sample was PBMCs, taken before any cancer treatment. These receptors all come from a man aged 35-69 years with stage II squamous cell lung carcinoma.

The CDR3 loop reads CASSKDGTSTDTQYF. The CDR3 DNA sequence: TGTGCCAGCAGCAAGGACGGTACTAGCACAGATACGCAGTATTTT. V gene TRBV9 combines with J gene TRBJ2-3; no clear D. Trimming took off 4 bases at V and 0 bases at J, with 12 bases between the two ends. Germline CDR1 and CDR2: SGDLS and YYNGEE. The CDR3 contains 15 residues.

This clone was observed a handful of times. V gene TRBV10-3 combines with J gene TRBJ2-7, with D possibly being TRBD1 or TRBD2 (7 bases each). Germline CDR1 ENHRY, CDR2 SYGVKD. This CDR3 region has 14 residues. Trimming took off 6 bases at V and 5 bases at J, with 17 bases between the two ends. CDR3: CAIRASTGTNEQYF. The CDR3, as DNA: TGTGCCATCAGAGCCTCGACAGGGACTAACGAGCAGTACTTC.

The chain couples TRBV4-2 to TRBJ2-5; either TRBD1 or TRBD2 may supply D (5 bases each). From germline, CDR1 is LGHNA and CDR2 YNFKEQ. The V end lost 1 base, the J end lost 1 base, and 16 bases lay between the germline ends. CDR3 length: 17 amino acids. CDR3 loop: CASSQVSGWDVQETQYF. CDR3 nucleotide sequence: TGTGCCAGCAGCCAAGTAAGTGGATGGGACGTCCAAGAGACCCAGTACTTC.

CDR3 in amino acids: CASSSPPRGGDWAKNIQYF. DNA of the CDR3: TGTGCCAGCAGTTCCCCCCCGCGGGGGGGAGACTGGGCCAAAAACATTCAGTACTTC. The chain carries TRBV28 and TRBJ2-4, with TRBD2 matching over 9 bases. Germline V gene lookup returns CDR1 MDHEN and CDR2 SYDVKM. Germline trimming cut 4 bases from V and 1 base from J; bases unmatched to any gene: 14. The length of the CDR3 is 19 residues.

About this clone: Other DNA sequences from this sample encode an identical CDR3 as well. The chain couples TRBV28 to TRBJ2-7; 11 bases are shared with TRBD1. CDR1 is MDHEN, CDR2 SYDVKM, per germline. Trimming cost V 4 bases and J 3 bases; bases outside gene matches: 5. The CDR3 runs 15 residues. The CDR3 sequence: CASSSPGTGGYEQYF. DNA for the CDR3: TGTGCCAGCAGTTCCCCCGGGACAGGGGGCTACGAGCAGTACTTC.

This clone has just one count. The chain uses TRBV11-2 and TRBJ2-3; TRBD2 matches at 8 bases. This CDR3 spans 14 amino acids. Trimming cost V 5 bases and J 6 bases; bases outside gene matches: 7. Germline V lookup: CDR1 SGHAT, CDR2 FQNNGV. The CDR3 nucleotides are TGTGCCAGCAGCCGGGGGGGGGTTAAGGATACGCAGTATTTT. Residues: CASSRGGVKDTQYF.

The V gene is TRBV2, the J gene TRBJ2-7; no reliable D call. Per germline, CDR1 SNHLY and CDR2 FYNNEI. Trimming shortened V by 1 base and J by 2 bases, and 6 bases separated the two germline ends. CDR3 size: 13 residues. The CDR3 is CASSEGTAYEQYF. The CDR3 nucleotides are TGTGCCAGCAGTGAAGGGACGGCCTACGAGCAGTACTTC.

This clone was seen just once. This rearrangement joins TRBV7-3 to TRBJ2-1; D may be TRBD1 (6 bases). Germline CDR1 SGHTA, CDR2 FQGTGA. The length of the CDR3 is 13 residues. V was pared by 6 bases and J by 6 bases, with 12 bases between. The CDR3, as DNA: TGTGCCAGCAGACCGACAGGCATCAATGAGCAGTTCTTC. Translation: CASRPTGINEQFF.

The V and J genes are TRBV11-2 and TRBJ2-5; 8 positions match TRBD1. This CDR3 spans 14 amino acids. CDR1 and CDR2 from the germline V gene are SGHAT and FQNNGV. V was clipped by 5 bases and J by 4 bases; unmatched bases: 6. The CDR3 is CASSRQGMGETQYF. CDR3 DNA: TGTGCCAGCAGCAGACAGGGGATGGGAGAGACCCAGTACTTC.

V gene TRBV7-6 combines with J gene TRBJ2-5; no clear D gene. Germline V gene data show CDR1 as SGHVS and CDR2 as FNYEAQ. The CDR3 contains 13 residues. V was pared by 0 bases and J by 2 bases, with 4 bases between. The chain's CDR3 is CASSLARQETQYF. CDR3 coding DNA: TGTGCCAGCAGCTTAGCGAGGCAAGAGACCCAGTACTTC.

The chain employs TRBV15 and TRBJ1-1; no clear D. Per germline, CDR1 LNHNV and CDR2 YYDKDF (reference sequence). The CDR3 is 12 amino acids. V shed 1 base and J shed 2 bases, with 2 bases lying between them. The CDR3 DNA follows: TGTGCCACCAGCAGAGTTAACACTGAAGCTTTCTTT. Its translation: CATSRVNTEAFF.

The chain joins TRBV5-1 to TRBJ1-1, with TRBD1 as a possible D gene (6 bases). This CDR3 has 15 residues. The V and J ends lost 0 bases and 4 bases respectively, with 13 bases between them. The germline V gene encodes CDR1 SGHRS and CDR2 YFSETQ. The CDR3 region is CASSLARGVFTEAFF. CDR3 bases: TGCGCCAGCAGCTTGGCGAGGGGGGTGTTCACTGAAGCTTTCTTT.

This clone was counted only a few times. This chain joins TRBV7-9 and TRBJ2-1; 7 bases are shared with TRBD2. CDR3 length equals 15 residues. V lost 5 bases, J lost 2 bases, and 6 bases stayed unmatched. The germline gives CDR1 SEHNR, CDR2 FQNEAQ (reference sequence). The CDR3 reads CASSPRTSPYNEQFF. CDR3 bases: TGTGCCAGCAGCCCACGGACTAGTCCCTACAATGAGCAGTTCTTC.

The rearrangement links TRBV6-4 to TRBJ1-5, with 9 nucleotides matching TRBD1. CDR1 and CDR2 (germline): MRHNA, SNTAGT. This CDR3 comprises 15 residues. V lost 6 bases to trimming and J lost 4 bases; unmatched junction nucleotides: 7. The chain's CDR3 is CASSEQGAGNQPQHF. The CDR3 DNA follows: TGTGCCAGCAGCGAACAGGGGGCAGGGAATCAGCCCCAGCATTTT.

This chain connects TRBV21-1 to TRBJ2-5. TRBV21-1 corresponds to a pseudogene. The CDR3 has 11 amino acids. The CDR3 protein is CASSKGETQYF. CDR3 nucleotides: TGTGCCAGCAGCAAAGGAGAGACCCAGTACTTC.

This chain uses TRBV5-1 with TRBJ1-1, with 7 bases aligning to TRBD1. V lost 2 bases to trimming and J lost 4 bases; unmatched junction nucleotides: 8. Per the germline V gene, CDR1 is SGHRS and CDR2 is YFSETQ. The CDR3 covers 15 residues. In nucleotides, the CDR3 is TGCGCCAGCAGCTTTGTGACAGGGCAGGGCACTGAAGCTTTCTTT. It yields the protein CASSFVTGQGTEAFF.

The chain combines TRBV2 with TRBJ1-2, with TRBD1 matching 11 bases. The CDR3 totals 13 residues. Germline V CDR1 and CDR2: SNHLY, FYNNEI. V lost 6 bases and J lost 8; bases outside the gene matches: 5. The CDR3 here is CASRGQGAQGYTF. The CDR3 bases are TGTGCCAGCAGAGGACAGGGGGCACAGGGCTACACCTTC.

About this clone itself: Other nucleotide sequences in the sample specify the same CDR3. V usage is TRBV7-8 and J usage is TRBJ1-1, with D unclear. This CDR3 is 13 amino acids long. Trimming removed 3 bases at V and 1 base at J, with 6 bases between. From germline, CDR1 is SGHVS and CDR2 FQNEAQ. CDR3 sequence reads: CASSLGANTEAFF. The CDR3 bases are TGTGCCAGCAGCTTGGGAGCGAACACTGAAGCTTTCTTT.

This clone was detected once. V gene TRBV18 combines with J gene TRBJ2-5; TRBD2 matches 10 bases. The germline V gene has CDR1 KGHSH and CDR2 LQKENI. Trimming cost V 3 bases and J 1 base; bases outside gene matches: 11. This CDR3 has 18 amino acids. In DNA, the CDR3 is TGTGCCAGCTCACCGAGAGCTGGAACTAGCGGGGTCCAAGAGACCCAGTACTTC. It encodes CASSPRAGTSGVQETQYF.

The chain couples TRBV7-2 to TRBJ2-7; D is possibly TRBD1 or TRBD2 (5 bases each). Trimming took off 5 bases at V and 7 bases at J, with 18 bases between the two ends. CDR1 is SGHTA, CDR2 FQGNSA, per germline. This CDR3 has 14 amino acids. The CDR3 DNA sequence: TGTGCCAGCAGCACCCCCGGGACGTCGGGGGAGCAGTACTTC. Translation: CASSTPGTSGEQYF.

This sequence joins TRBV14 and TRBJ2-7; possibly TRBD1 or TRBD2 for D (5 bases each). Trimming took off 0 bases at V and 2 bases at J, with 11 bases between the two ends. Germline-derived CDR1 and CDR2 are SGHDN and FVKESK. The length of the CDR3 is 15 residues. The CDR3 bases are TGTGCCAGCAGCCAAGATTCCCGAGGGGCCTACGAGCAGTACTTC. Amino acid sequence: CASSQDSRGAYEQYF. The whole variable domain, remainder taken from reference TRBV14 and TRBJ2-7, is EAGVTQFPSHSVIEKGQTVTLRCDPISGHDNLYWYRRVMGKEIKFLLHFVKESKQDESGMPNNRFLAERTGGTYSTLKVQPAELEDSGVYFCASSQDSRGAYEQYFGPGTRLTVT.

The V and J genes are TRBV6-6 and TRBJ1-2; unclear D gene. The length of the CDR3 is 15 residues. In germline, CDR1 is MNHNY, CDR2 SVGAGI (reference sequence). V dropped 9 bases and J dropped 4 bases, with 21 bases sitting between them. The CDR3, as DNA: TGTGCCAGTTCCGACTGGTCAGTTCGCGGCTATGGCTACACCTTC. It codes for CASSDWSVRGYGYTF.

The chain carries TRBV6-6 and TRBJ2-4, with 8 bases that match TRBD1. This CDR3 contains 12 residues. With V trimmed by 9 bases and J by 7 bases, 5 bases remained unmatched. Per germline, CDR1 MNHNY and CDR2 SVGAGI (reference sequence). The CDR3, as DNA: TGTGCCAGTCAGGGGGCGGGGAACATTCAGTACTTC. It specifies CASQGAGNIQYF.

This clone was detected only a few times. The rearrangement uses TRBV25-1 and TRBJ2-3, with 9 nucleotides matching TRBD2. CDR1 and CDR2 from the germline V gene are MGHDK and SYGVNS. Losses at the gene ends were 2 bases for V and 2 bases for J; bases not matched to a gene: 8. CDR3 length equals 17 residues. The CDR3 DNA follows: TGTGCCAGCAGTGAACCCTCGACTAGCGGATTCACAGATACGCAGTATTTT. It translates to CASSEPSTSGFTDTQYF.

This clone rates as medium-sized. The V call is TRBV19, the J call TRBJ2-2, with D unresolved. There are 14 residues in the CDR3. CDR1 LNHDA and CDR2 SQIVND come from the germline V gene (reference sequence). Trimming pared 3 bases from V and 4 bases from J, leaving 9 bases between. The CDR3 region has the DNA TGTGCCAGTAGTATTGGCGGAGTCACCGGGGAGCTGTTTTTT. Encoded protein: CASSIGGVTGELFF.

This chain connects TRBV11-2 to TRBJ1-5; D remains ambiguous. The CDR3 length is 13 residues. The germline CDR1 and CDR2 sequences are SGHAT and FQNNGV. The V gene lost 2 bases and the J gene lost 7 bases, with 9 bases spanning the gap. The CDR3 reads CASSLYGEQPQHF. The CDR3 DNA reads TGTGCCAGCAGCTTATATGGGGAACAGCCCCAGCATTTT.

In this sample, this clone is medium-sized. The V gene is TRBV5-4, the J gene TRBJ1-3; no definite D call. Germline lookup yields CDR1 SGHNT and CDR2 YYREEE (reference sequence). Trimming stripped 4 bases from V and 9 bases from J, with 17 bases between. The CDR3 sequence is 14 residues long. CDR3 loop: CASSPDGGRSTIYF. The CDR3, as DNA: TGTGCCAGCAGCCCGGACGGTGGCAGGAGCACCATATATTTT.

V and J are TRBV12-5 and TRBJ2-1; the match to TRBD2 covers 8 bases. Germline V gives CDR1 LGHNT, CDR2 FRNRAP. The CDR3 contains 16 residues. V was pared by 2 bases and J by 5 bases, with 8 bases of the junction left unmatched. CDR3 loop: CASGLLGQGLDNEQFF. The CDR3 nucleotides are TGTGCTAGTGGTTTGCTGGGGCAGGGACTAGACAATGAGCAGTTCTTC.

The rearrangement uses TRBV5-4 and TRBJ2-7; 7 bases agree with TRBD2. The CDR3 has 14 amino acids. The germline gives CDR1 SGHNT, CDR2 YYREEE (reference sequence). V trimming: 4 bases; J trimming: 3 bases; junction bases outside the gene matches: 7. The CDR3 coding sequence is TGTGCCAGCAGCCCCGAAGGCGGGAGCTACGAGCAGTACTTC. Protein product: CASSPEGGSYEQYF.

The chain carries TRBV6-6 and TRBJ1-2; no reliable D call. The CDR3 is 13 residues long. V shed 2 bases and J shed 4 bases, with 8 bases lying between them. Looked up from germline, CDR1 is MNHNY and CDR2 is SVGAGI (reference sequence). The CDR3 DNA reads TGTGCCAGCAGTTACGGGGAAGGCTATGGCTACACCTTC. Encoded protein: CASSYGEGYGYTF.

The rearrangement joins TRBV4-1 to TRBJ1-3, with 7 positions matching TRBD1. Trimming at V came to 0 bases and at J to 4 bases, leaving 18 bases not matched to a gene. The CDR3 spans 20 residues. Germline values: CDR1 MGHRA, CDR2 YSYEKL. CDR3 sequence reads: CASSQDGWAGGDSWGNTIYF. CDR3 sequence (DNA): TGCGCCAGCAGCCAAGATGGATGGGCCGGCGGGGACAGCTGGGGAAACACCATATATTTT.

This clone was observed once. The V call is TRBV28, the J call TRBJ1-4; 12 bases are shared with TRBD1. Germline CDR1 reads MDHEN; CDR2 reads SYDVKM. This CDR3 is built from 16 residues. The V gene end was trimmed by 8 bases and the J gene end by 8 bases; junction bases not matched to a gene: 12. CDR3: CASRRGTGGWREKLFF. The CDR3 coding sequence is TGTGCCAGCCGTCGCGGGACAGGGGGCTGGAGGGAAAAACTGTTTTTT.